This T cell receptor beta chain appears in the sequencing data of a study of cytomegalovirus exposure and HLA in healthy donors (dated by TCRdb to 2015 to 2018). Some background on the complete study: In an earlier analysis of some 610 of the donors, 250 to 300 Gb of sequence data and 120 million or so unique TCR beta sequences from 150 million to 200 million T cells were reported. An early release covering approximately 600 HLA-typed donors comprised approximately 290 gigabases of sequencing data and tens of millions of unique TCR sequences. Among the approximately 400 genotyped donors, approximately 81% belonged to the genetic ancestry cluster associated with self-reported Caucasian donors. The aim of the study was to test whether cataloging public T cell receptors could identify signatures of past pathogen exposure. The study used immunosequencing to profile the T cell repertoires of hundreds of subjects and linked those repertoires to cytomegalovirus serostatus. A separate validation cohort of 100 to 150 different subjects was used in addition to the 666-subject first cohort. To predict cytomegalovirus infection status, the study brought together high-throughput TCR immunosequencing, statistical association of individual TCRs with disease status, and machine learning. A later analysis re-examined previously published TCR beta repertoires from over 500 donors and added high-resolution HLA genotyping to investigate patterns of TCR occurrence. Rather than drawing on any new phenotypic data, the later analysis identified candidate immune exposures from TCR beta sequences and the way those sequences occurred across donors. To decide whether each TCR beta V gene segment behaved as functional or pseudogenic, an earlier analysis of approximately 590 of the donors relied on high-throughput TCR beta sequencing. Donor age, sex, ethnicity and CMV serostatus were collected together with the repertoire data. In a later genetic analysis, genome-wide SNP genotypes for about 55% of the 666 donors were used, and that subset was treated as a discovery cohort. All discovery cohort repertoires had been generated on a single sequencing platform. Class I and class II HLA loci were covered by the typing at four-digit resolution. The number of donors typed differed by locus, with roughly 629-640 for A, B, C, DRB1 and DQB1, approximately 500 for DQA1, over 600 for DPA1, and some 440 for DPB1. Several DR-DQ haplotypes were handled as single units for association and clustering because linkage in the cohort was strong. On average, roughly 240,000 unique TCR beta nucleotide sequences were sequenced per donor among a few hundred genotyped donors of the cohort, with 15% to 20% of those sequences being non-productive.

Libraries were constructed by the immunoSEQ multiplex PCR assay. For the multiplex PCR, a mixture combining 60 forward primers for TCR Vbeta segments and 13 reverse primers for TCR Jbeta segments was used. The CDR3 region of rearranged TCR beta genes was amplified from genomic DNA by a multiplex PCR assay. The amplified TCR beta libraries were sequenced on the Illumina HiSeq System as 87-base-pair reads. In the original analysis: In a later analysis, approximately 74 million unique TCR beta chains were counted across the approximately 640 repertoires, and about 9.9 million of these chains were shared by at least two donors. To remove PCR and sequencing errors, raw reads were error-corrected and collapsed into unique sequences using a nearest-neighbor algorithm that merged closely related sequences. Alignment of CDR3 sequences to IMGT reference sequences was used to assign V, D and J gene segments. For a sequence to be retained, at least a six-nucleotide match to both a V gene segment and a J gene segment was required. Rearrangements were classified as productive when the CDR3 lacked stop codons and remained in frame with V and J, and all other rearrangements were classified as non-productive. CDR3 was defined by IMGT convention, running from the second conserved V-encoded cysteine to the conserved J-encoded phenylalanine. In an earlier analysis of approximately 590 of the donors, sequences lacking an unambiguous match to a single V gene segment were excluded. An earlier analysis of 500 to 700 of the donors classified V segments as functional when productive rearrangements were above 56.7% and as segregating when the standard deviation between donors was above 5%. To diagnose cytomegalovirus status from the catalog of TCR beta chain sequences, a statistical classification framework was built. In a later analysis, TCR nucleotide sequences were compared against IMGT/GENE-DB human TR gene sequences so that V and J genes could be assigned. A later analysis assigned CDR3 sequences and most-parsimonious VDJ recombination scenarios with the TCRdist pipeline. In a later analysis, each TCR beta chain was defined by its CDR3 amino acid sequence together with its V-gene family, and reads lacking a unique V-gene family were excluded. A later analysis removed 592 highly shared, low-generation-probability nucleotide sequences to deal with suspected cross-contamination and a sequencing artifact. For each public chain, a later analysis derived a clonal expansion index from normalized ranks of inferred template counts within each repertoire. A later analysis computed generation probabilities with a VDJ recombination model fitted to out-of-frame rearrangements, and checked the results against IGoR. A later analysis scored TCR-TCR, TCR-HLA and TCR-CMV co-occurrence with hypergeometric tests, applying a repertoire-size bias correction to TCR pairs. A later analysis estimated false discovery rates by permuting HLA or CMV assignments 20 times. In a later analysis, co-occurring TCRs were grouped using DBSCAN, with TCRdist sequence similarity added in when clustering inside HLA-allele-positive subsets. For co-occurrence clustering, repertoires with fewer than 30,000 or more than 120,000 public chains were excluded, along with about five repertoires with anomalous nucleotide sharing. TCRdb limited this immuneACCESS table to in-frame rearrangements with V and J called. A share of clones is missing; checked studies link under half to unresolved V genes, and the rest is unexplained. V, J and clone size reflect that table, while D and trimming were determined from the DNA. Within this sample are about 130,000 clones, with 65% to 85% of them counted one time only. Roughly 1.2% of the sample is in the top ten clones.

As to this clone: The target of this receptor is not known. The sample holds no much larger clone one base away, and base qualities are not on file.

The cohort comprised approximately 700 healthy bone marrow donors. Cohort members were all nominally healthy when sampled, although unrecorded immune exposures were likely present. The donor tested CMV seronegative and was one of the 352 seronegative cohort members. Each donor provided a peripheral blood sample, and peripheral blood mononuclear cells were used for TCR beta sequencing. The Qiagen DNeasy Blood Extraction Kit was used to extract genomic DNA from the blood cell samples. Points the paper makes about the study in general: CMV serostatus was the only immune exposure information available for the cohort. The earlier analysis of almost 600 of the donors excluded over 15 rarely observed V segments, including chromosome 9 orphons, because counts were too low. The classifier was reported to diagnose cytomegalovirus status with high specificity and sensitivity in both the original and validation cohorts. In this cohort, only TCR beta chains were sequenced, and detectable features were limited by the absence of alpha or paired-chain data. Because HLA typing was missing for some donors at each locus, association tests included only the typed subset. V-gene and J-gene trimming of TCR beta chains was associated with a missense DCLRE1C variant in a later genetic analysis, and the association was replicated in an independent cohort. In a later genetic analysis, fewer N-insertions in productive TCRs were reported among donors in an Asian-associated ancestry cluster than the roughly 640-donor mean. Correlated functional status among segregating V segments might reflect linkage disequilibrium, but an unknown experimental factor could not be ruled out. Most CMV-associated TCR beta chains appeared to be HLA-restricted in a later analysis, and the HLA associations seemed to be driven largely by CMV exposure. In a later analysis, HLA-associated TCR beta chains showed more clonal expansion and lower generation probabilities than non-associated chains that were equally common. Assigning TCR associations to individual alleles was difficult when HLA alleles, especially DR and DQ, strongly co-occurred. A total of 150 or so TCR beta chains were listed by the study as associated with cytomegalovirus. A further reported finding was that TCR beta sequences accurately predicted the HLA-A and HLA-B alleles for most subjects in the first cohort. Several of the top co-occurrence clusters appeared to be linked to parvovirus B19, influenza, CMV and Epstein-Barr virus, according to a later analysis. In vitro tests confirmed that three of the cytomegalovirus-associated TCR beta chains recognize cytomegalovirus antigens. In an earlier analysis of about 540 of the donors, most TCR beta V segments were observed in productive rearrangements about 87% or about 30% of the time, broadly matching IMGT annotations. The sequencing pipeline was judged likely to have produced a cluster of highly shared sequence variants as a technical artifact. In a later analysis, the rate of TCR association differed among HLA loci, with DRB1 alleles having the most associated TCRs and HLA-C alleles having the fewest. The presence/absence analyses assumed that sequencing depth was roughly uniform across donors, and that assumption may not be true. Specific HLA alleles were associated with 16,951 TCR beta sequences at a false discovery rate of 0.05 in a later analysis. Across donors, most TCR sequences were observed very rarely, whereas some public TCRs were present in many individuals. The authors suggested that the approach could potentially be extended to other disease states and immunological phenotypes.

This TCR came from a boy under 18 in good health and CMV-seronegative. Specimen: PBMCs.

The CDR3 protein: CASSYSPRFSYNEQFF. The nucleotide sequence is TGTGCCAGCAGTTACTCCCCTCGGTTCTCCTACAATGAGCAGTTCTTC. The chain links TRBV6-5 with TRBJ2-1; the D gene is unclear. Trimming costs V 0 bases and J 0 bases, and their ends lie 9 bases apart. From the cysteine through the phenylalanine, the CDR3 covers 16 amino acids. The only DNA kept is the CDR3, 48 bases in frame from the first base. The germline V gene supplies CDR1 MNHEY and CDR2 SVGAGI.